This T cell receptor (beta chain) was found in a study of long-term antiretroviral therapy in people with HIV. Study-level background: By about a decade, the earliest samples predate the 2015 immediate-ART recommendation. Study-wide findings and caveats: Dating from about 2004 to 2017, the blood was possibly obtained under older ART regimens. Clonal populations expanded prior to ART predominated within the repertoire at all time points.

Per individual, the PBMC samples numbered at least one pre-ART and at least two post-ART. Run at survey level, the immunoSEQ assay was version v3.0. The protocol was immunoSEQ multiplex PCR, while the TCRdb copy is restricted to in-frame clones and leaves out a portion. The sample records about 39,000 clones, less than 90% being singletons. Remarks on this clone: Its antigen remains unidentified.

CDR1 and CDR2 from the germline V gene are SGHTA and FQGNSA. V lost 5 bases, J lost 5 bases, and 9 bases stayed unmatched. The length of the CDR3 is 15 residues. The sequencing used unsorted PBMCs, collected 1.2 years after starting antiretroviral therapy. The TCR was taken from a woman aged 50 to 60 with HIV. The chain has TRBV7-2 and TRBJ2-5, with TRBD2 matching 9 bases. The CDR3 loop is CASSQHGTSYETQYF. The CDR3 DNA reads TGTGCCAGCAGCCAACATGGGACTAGCTATGAGACCCAGTACTTC.